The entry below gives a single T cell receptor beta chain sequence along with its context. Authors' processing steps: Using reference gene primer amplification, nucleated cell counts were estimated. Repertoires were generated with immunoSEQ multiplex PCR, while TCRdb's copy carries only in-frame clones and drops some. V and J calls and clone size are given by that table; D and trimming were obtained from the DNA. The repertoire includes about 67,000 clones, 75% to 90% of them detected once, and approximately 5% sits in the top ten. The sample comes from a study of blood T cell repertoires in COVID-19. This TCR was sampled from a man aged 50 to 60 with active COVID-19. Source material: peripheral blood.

The DNA for the CDR3 is TGTGCCAGTAGTGCGGACAGGGCTAGTGGCTACACCTTC. Protein product: CASSADRASGYTF. The gene calls are TRBV19 and TRBJ1-2; the match to TRBD1 covers 8 bases. The CDR3 has 13 residues. V lost 5 bases and J lost 7; bases outside the gene matches: 6. Germline CDR1 and CDR2: LNHDA and SQIVND (reference sequence).